This is a list of T cell receptor beta chains from one sample in a study of T cell changes during pregnancy in multiple sclerosis. TCRdb keeps only in-frame clones here, not all; method: immunoSEQ multiplex PCR. The data show about 100,000 clones, more than 80% seen once. The sequencing here drew on peripheral blood, taken in the second trimester of pregnancy. The receptors here all came from a female donor with multiple sclerosis, enrolled in a pregnancy study. The CDR3 runs from the conserved cysteine through the conserved F or W. A D gene is named only where the DNA matches it firmly. Some rows mark clone size as missing; the rest say once, few, many or name a class of expanded clone.

D: TRBD1
J: TRBJ2-7
V: TRBV4-2
size: .
CDR3: CASSQGTGGLGEQYF
DNA: TGTGCCAGCAGCCAAGGGACAGGGGGCCTTGGGGAGCAGTACTTC

D: TRBD2
J: TRBJ2-1
V: TRBV5-1
size: .
CDR3: CASSLYPGGSSYNEQFF
DNA: TGCGCCAGCAGCTTGTACCCTGGCGGGAGCTCCTACAATGAGCAGTTCTTC

D: .
J: TRBJ1-1
V: TRBV27
size: .
CDR3: CASSFGGAGDTEAFF
DNA: TGTGCCAGCAGTTTTGGGGGGGCAGGCGACACTGAAGCTTTCTTT

D: .
J: TRBJ2-1
V: TRBV29-1
size: .
CDR3: CSVVSRSYNEQFF
DNA: TGCAGCGTTGTGAGCCGCTCCTACAATGAGCAGTTCTTC

D: .
J: TRBJ1-4
V: TRBV28
size: .
CDR3: CASRRDLGEKLFF
DNA: TGTGCCAGCAGACGTGACTTGGGTGAAAAACTGTTTTTT

D: .
J: TRBJ2-5
V: TRBV5-1
size: .
CDR3: CASSLWSVQETQYF
DNA: TGCGCCAGCAGCTTGTGGTCAGTCCAAGAGACCCAGTACTTC

D: TRBD1
J: TRBJ1-4
V: TRBV6-1
size: .
CDR3: CASSEAGGQGNEKLFF
DNA: TGTGCCAGCAGTGAAGCGGGAGGACAGGGAAATGAAAAACTGTTTTTT

D: .
J: TRBJ1-1
V: TRBV19
size: .
CDR3: CASSSSGGTEAFF
DNA: TGTGCCAGTAGTTCTTCCGGTGGCACTGAAGCTTTCTTT

D: .
J: TRBJ2-2
V: TRBV7-2
size: once
CDR3: CASSLVPRHGELFF
DNA: TGTGCCAGCAGCTTAGTCCCGAGGCACGGGGAGCTGTTTTTT

D: TRBD1
J: TRBJ2-7
V: TRBV6-5
size: .
CDR3: CASRWPGQGAYEQYF
DNA: TGTGCCAGCAGGTGGCCGGGACAGGGGGCCTACGAGCAGTACTTC

D: TRBD1
J: TRBJ1-1
V: TRBV15
size: .
CDR3: CATSRGQGFTEAFF
DNA: TGTGCCACCAGCAGAGGACAGGGTTTCACTGAAGCTTTCTTT

D: TRBD1
J: TRBJ2-7
V: TRBV5-1
size: .
CDR3: CASSLGGTGSSYEQYF
DNA: TGCGCCAGCAGCTTGGGAGGGACAGGTAGCTCCTACGAGCAGTACTTC

D: .
J: TRBJ1-3
V: TRBV5-1
size: once
CDR3: CASSLGQTNSGNTIYF
DNA: TGCGCCAGCAGCTTGGGACAGACCAACTCTGGAAACACCATATATTTT

D: .
J: TRBJ1-5
V: TRBV6-4
size: .
CDR3: CASSESGEGQPQHF
DNA: TGTGCCAGCAGTGAAAGTGGGGAGGGGCAGCCCCAGCATTTT

D: .
J: TRBJ2-2
V: TRBV5-4
size: .
CDR3: CASSLTTATGELFF
DNA: TGTGCCAGCAGCTTGACTACGGCCACCGGGGAGCTGTTTTTT

D: TRBD1
J: TRBJ1-1
V: TRBV11-2
size: .
CDR3: CASSPRQGGSTEAFF
DNA: TGTGCCAGCAGCCCGAGACAGGGCGGAAGCACTGAAGCTTTCTTT

D: .
J: TRBJ2-5
V: TRBV5-1
size: .
CDR3: CASKGGDVRETQYF
DNA: TGCGCCAGCAAAGGGGGGGACGTTCGGGAGACCCAGTACTTC

D: .
J: TRBJ1-1
V: TRBV18
size: .
CDR3: CASSPPSGTEAFF
DNA: TGTGCCAGCTCACCACCCTCAGGGACTGAAGCTTTCTTT

D: .
J: TRBJ2-5
V: TRBV19
size: .
CDR3: CASSRQMASETQYF
DNA: TGTGCCAGCTCCCGTCAGATGGCCTCAGAGACCCAGTACTTC

D: TRBD1
J: TRBJ1-2
V: TRBV5-1
size: .
CDR3: CASSQGQGGGYTF
DNA: TGCGCCAGCAGCCAAGGACAGGGCGGTGGCTACACCTTC

D: .
J: TRBJ2-3
V: TRBV4-1
size: .
CDR3: CASSFLLGVVRVDTQYF
DNA: TGCGCCAGCAGCTTCCTCCTCGGGGTTGTTCGGGTAGATACGCAGTATTTT

D: TRBD1
J: TRBJ1-5
V: TRBV19
size: few
CDR3: CASSVQGAGGQPQHF
DNA: TGTGCCAGTAGTGTACAGGGGGCAGGGGGCCAGCCCCAGCATTTT

D: .
J: TRBJ2-7
V: TRBV5-4
size: .
CDR3: CASSLAGGRSYEQYF
DNA: TGTGCCAGCAGCTTGGCCGGGGGGCGCTCCTACGAGCAGTACTTC

D: TRBD2
J: TRBJ2-3
V: TRBV27
size: .
CDR3: CASGAGGPDTQYF
DNA: TGTGCCAGCGGGGCGGGGGGCCCGGATACGCAGTATTTT

D: .
J: TRBJ2-5
V: TRBV28
size: once
CDR3: CASSSVLIGEGEETQYF
DNA: TGTGCCAGCAGTTCCGTGCTGATAGGGGAGGGGGAAGAGACCCAGTACTTC

D: .
J: TRBJ2-1
V: TRBV7-6
size: .
CDR3: CASSRAPYNEQFF
DNA: TGTGCCAGCAGCCGCGCCCCCTACAATGAGCAGTTCTTC

D: .
J: TRBJ2-2
V: TRBV2
size: .
CDR3: CASRDTLNTGELFF
DNA: TGTGCCAGCAGGGACACCTTGAACACCGGGGAGCTGTTTTTT